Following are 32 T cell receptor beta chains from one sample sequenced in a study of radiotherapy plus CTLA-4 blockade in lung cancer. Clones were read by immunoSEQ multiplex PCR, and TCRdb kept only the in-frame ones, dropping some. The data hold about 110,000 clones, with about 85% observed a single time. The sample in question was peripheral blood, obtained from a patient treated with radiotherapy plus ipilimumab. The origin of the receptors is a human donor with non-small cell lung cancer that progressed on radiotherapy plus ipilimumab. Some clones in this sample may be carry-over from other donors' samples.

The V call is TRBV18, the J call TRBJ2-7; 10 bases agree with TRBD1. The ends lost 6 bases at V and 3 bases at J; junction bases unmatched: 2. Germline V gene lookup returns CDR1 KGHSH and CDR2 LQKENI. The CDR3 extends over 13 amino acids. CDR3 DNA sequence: TGTGCCAGCTCGCGGGACAGGGGCTACGAGCAGTACTTC. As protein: CASSRDRGYEQYF.

The CDR3 DNA reads TGTGCCATCAGGGGGACGGGGGGATTCAGCTCTGGGGCCAACGTCCTGACTTTC. Its translation is CAIRGTGGFSSGANVLTF. The V and J genes are TRBV10-3 and TRBJ2-6; 7 bases are shared with TRBD2. Germline V gene sequence: CDR1 ENHRY, CDR2 SYGVKD. Trimming at V came to 6 bases and at J to 0 bases, leaving 11 bases not matched to a gene. The CDR3 contains 18 residues.

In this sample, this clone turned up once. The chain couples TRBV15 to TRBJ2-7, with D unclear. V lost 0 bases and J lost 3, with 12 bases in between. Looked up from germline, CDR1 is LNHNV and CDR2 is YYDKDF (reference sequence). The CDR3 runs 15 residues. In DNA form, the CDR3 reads TGTGCCACCAGCAGAGAGGCTCTGGGGATCTACGAGCAGTACTTC. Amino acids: CATSREALGIYEQYF.

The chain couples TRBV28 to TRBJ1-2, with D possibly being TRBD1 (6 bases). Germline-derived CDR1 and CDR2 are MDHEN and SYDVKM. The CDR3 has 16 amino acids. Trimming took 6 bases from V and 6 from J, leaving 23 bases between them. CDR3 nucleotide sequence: TGTGCCAGCAGAACCCCGGGACACAAAAAAGGGAATGGCTACACCTTC. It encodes CASRTPGHKKGNGYTF.

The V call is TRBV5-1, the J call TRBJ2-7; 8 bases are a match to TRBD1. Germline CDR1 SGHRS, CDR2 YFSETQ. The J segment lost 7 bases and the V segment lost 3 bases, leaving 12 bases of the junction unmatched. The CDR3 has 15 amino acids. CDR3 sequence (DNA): TGCGCCAGCAGCTCGAAAGTGACAGGGGCCTTGGAGCAGTACTTC. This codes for CASSSKVTGALEQYF.

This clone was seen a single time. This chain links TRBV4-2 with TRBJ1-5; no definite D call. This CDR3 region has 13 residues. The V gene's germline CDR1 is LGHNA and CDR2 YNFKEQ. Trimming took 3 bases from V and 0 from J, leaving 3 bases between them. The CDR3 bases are TGTGCCAGCAGCCACAGTAGCAATCAGCCCCAGCATTTT. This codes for CASSHSSNQPQHF.

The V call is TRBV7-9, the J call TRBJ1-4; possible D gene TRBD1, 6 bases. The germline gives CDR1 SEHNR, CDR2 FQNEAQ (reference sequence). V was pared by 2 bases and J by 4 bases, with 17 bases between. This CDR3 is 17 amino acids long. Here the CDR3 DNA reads TGTGCCAGCAGCTTATCAAGAAGGACAGCGGATAATGAAAAACTGTTTTTT. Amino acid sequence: CASSLSRRTADNEKLFF. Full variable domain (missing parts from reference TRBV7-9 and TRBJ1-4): DTGVSQNPRHKITKRGQNVTFRCDPISEHNRLYWYRQTLGQGPEFLTYFQNEAQLEKSRLLSDRFSAERPKGSFSTLEIQRTEQGDSAMYLCASSLSRRTADNEKLFFGSGTQLSVL.

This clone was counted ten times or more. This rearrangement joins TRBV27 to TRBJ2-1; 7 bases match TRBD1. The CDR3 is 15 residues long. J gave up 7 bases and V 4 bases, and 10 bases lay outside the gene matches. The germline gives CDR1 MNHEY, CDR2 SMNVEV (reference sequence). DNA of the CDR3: TGTGCCAGCAGTTCCCCCGCCCAGGGGGTAAATGAGCAGTTCTTC. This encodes CASSSPAQGVNEQFF.

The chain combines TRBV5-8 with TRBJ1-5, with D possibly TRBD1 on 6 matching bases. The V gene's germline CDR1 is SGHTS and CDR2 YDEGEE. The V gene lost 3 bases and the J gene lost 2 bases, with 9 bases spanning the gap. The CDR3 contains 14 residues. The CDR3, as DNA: TGTGCCAGCAGCTGGGACATCGGCAATCAGCCCCAGCATTTT. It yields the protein CASSWDIGNQPQHF.

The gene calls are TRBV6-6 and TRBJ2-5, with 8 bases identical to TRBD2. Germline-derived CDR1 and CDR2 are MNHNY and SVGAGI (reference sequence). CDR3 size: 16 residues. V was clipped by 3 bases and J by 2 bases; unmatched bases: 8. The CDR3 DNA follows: TGTGCCAGCAGTTATGGGATAGCGGGACCACAAGAGACCCAGTACTTC. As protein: CASSYGIAGPQETQYF.

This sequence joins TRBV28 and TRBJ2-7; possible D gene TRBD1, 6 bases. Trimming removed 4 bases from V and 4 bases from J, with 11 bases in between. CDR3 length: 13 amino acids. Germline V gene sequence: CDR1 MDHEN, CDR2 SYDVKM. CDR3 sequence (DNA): TGTGCCAGCAGTTATAACAGGGCTTACGAGCAGTACTTC. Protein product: CASSYNRAYEQYF.

Written as DNA, the CDR3 is TGTGCCAGCAGCGTAGTTTCGGACAGCTACGAGCAGTACTTC. It encodes CASSVVSDSYEQYF. The chain couples TRBV9 to TRBJ2-7, with D possibly matching TRBD1 (6 bases). Germline loops: CDR1 SGDLS, CDR2 YYNGEE. V shed 0 bases and J shed 3 bases, with 10 bases lying between them. CDR3 length equals 14 residues.

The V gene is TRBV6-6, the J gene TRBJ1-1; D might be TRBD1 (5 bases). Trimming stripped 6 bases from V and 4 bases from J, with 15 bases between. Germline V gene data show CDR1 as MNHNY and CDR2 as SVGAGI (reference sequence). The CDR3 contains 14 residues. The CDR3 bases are TGTGCCAGCAGCTTTTGGGGCGGGAGCACTGAAGCTTTCTTT. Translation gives CASSFWGGSTEAFF.

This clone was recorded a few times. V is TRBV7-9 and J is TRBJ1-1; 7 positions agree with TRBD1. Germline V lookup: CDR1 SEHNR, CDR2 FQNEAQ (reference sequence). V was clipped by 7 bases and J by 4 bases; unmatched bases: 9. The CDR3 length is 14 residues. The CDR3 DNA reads TGTGCCAGCATCAGACAGGGTAGCGGCACTGAAGCTTTCTTT. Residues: CASIRQGSGTEAFF.

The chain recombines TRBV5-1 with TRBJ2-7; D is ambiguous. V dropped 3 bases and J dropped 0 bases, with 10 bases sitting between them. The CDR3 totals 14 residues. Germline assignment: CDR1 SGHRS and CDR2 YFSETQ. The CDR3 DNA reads TGCGCCAGCAGCTCACGGCACTTCTCCTACGAGCAGTACTTC. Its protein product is CASSSRHFSYEQYF.

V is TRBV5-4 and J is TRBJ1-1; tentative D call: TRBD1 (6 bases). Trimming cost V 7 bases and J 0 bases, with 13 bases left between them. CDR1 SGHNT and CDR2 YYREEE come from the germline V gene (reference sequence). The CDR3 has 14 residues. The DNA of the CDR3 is TGTGCCAGCCGGTGGGACAAAGTGAACACTGAAGCTTTCTTT. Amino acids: CASRWDKVNTEAFF.

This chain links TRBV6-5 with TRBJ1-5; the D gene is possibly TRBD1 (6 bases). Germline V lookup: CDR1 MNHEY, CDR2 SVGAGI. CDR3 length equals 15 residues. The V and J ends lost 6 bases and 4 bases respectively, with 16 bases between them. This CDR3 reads CASRPQGGGNQPQHF. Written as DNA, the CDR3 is TGTGCCAGCAGGCCACAGGGTGGAGGAAATCAGCCCCAGCATTTT.

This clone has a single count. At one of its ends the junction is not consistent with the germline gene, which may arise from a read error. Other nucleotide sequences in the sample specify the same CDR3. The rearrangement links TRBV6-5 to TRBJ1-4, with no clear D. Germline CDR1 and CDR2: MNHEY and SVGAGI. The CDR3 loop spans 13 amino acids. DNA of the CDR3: TGCGCCAGCAGTTTAACACTGGAAGAAAAACTGTTTTTT. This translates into CASSLTLEEKLFF.

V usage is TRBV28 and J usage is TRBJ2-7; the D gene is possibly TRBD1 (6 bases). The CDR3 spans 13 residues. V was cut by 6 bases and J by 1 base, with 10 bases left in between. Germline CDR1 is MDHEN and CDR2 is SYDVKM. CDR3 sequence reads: CASRLDSSYEQYF. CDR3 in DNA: TGTGCCAGCAGGCTGGACAGTTCCTACGAGCAGTACTTC.

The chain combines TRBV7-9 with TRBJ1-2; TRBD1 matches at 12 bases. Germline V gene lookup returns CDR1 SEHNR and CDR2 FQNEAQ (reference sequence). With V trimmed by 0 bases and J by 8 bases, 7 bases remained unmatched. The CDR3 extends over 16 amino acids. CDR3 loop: CASSLAGDRGQGGYTF. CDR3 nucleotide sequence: TGTGCCAGCAGCTTAGCGGGGGACAGGGGGCAAGGCGGCTACACCTTC.

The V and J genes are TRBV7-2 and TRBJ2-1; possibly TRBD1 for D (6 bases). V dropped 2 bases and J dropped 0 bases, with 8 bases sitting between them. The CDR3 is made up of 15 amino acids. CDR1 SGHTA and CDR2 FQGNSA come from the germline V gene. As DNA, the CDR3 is TGTGCCAGCAGCTTACAGGGGAGCTCCTACAATGAGCAGTTCTTC. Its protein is CASSLQGSSYNEQFF.

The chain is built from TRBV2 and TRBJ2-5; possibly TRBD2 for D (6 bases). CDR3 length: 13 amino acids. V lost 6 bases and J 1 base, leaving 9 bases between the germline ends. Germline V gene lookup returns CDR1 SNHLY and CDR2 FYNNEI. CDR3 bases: TGTGCCAGCAGCGGGACTTCCCAAGAGACCCAGTACTTC. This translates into CASSGTSQETQYF.

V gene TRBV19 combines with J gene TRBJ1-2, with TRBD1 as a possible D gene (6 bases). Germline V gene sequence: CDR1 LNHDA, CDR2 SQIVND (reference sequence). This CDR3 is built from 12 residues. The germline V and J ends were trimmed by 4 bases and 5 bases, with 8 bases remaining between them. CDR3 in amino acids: CASSRQGYGYTF. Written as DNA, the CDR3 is TGTGCCAGTAGTAGGCAGGGGTATGGCTACACCTTC.

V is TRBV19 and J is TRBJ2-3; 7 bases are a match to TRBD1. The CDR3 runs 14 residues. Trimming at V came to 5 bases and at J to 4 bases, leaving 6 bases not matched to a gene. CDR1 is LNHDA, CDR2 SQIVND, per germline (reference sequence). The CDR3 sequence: CASSSTGIADTQYF. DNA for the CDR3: TGTGCCAGTAGTTCGACAGGGATCGCAGATACGCAGTATTTT. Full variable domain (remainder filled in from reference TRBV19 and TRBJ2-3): DGGITQSPKYLFRKEGQNVTLSCEQNLNHDAMYWYRQDPGQGLRLIYYSQIVNDFQKGDIAEGYSVSREKKESFPLTVTSAQKNPTAFYLCASSSTGIADTQYFGPGTRLTVL.

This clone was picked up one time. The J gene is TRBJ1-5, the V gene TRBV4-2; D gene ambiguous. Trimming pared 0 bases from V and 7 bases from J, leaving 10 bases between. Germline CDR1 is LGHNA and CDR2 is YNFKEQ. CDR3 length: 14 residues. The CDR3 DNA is TGTGCCAGCAGCCAAGACTATGGGGAACAGCCCCAGCATTTT. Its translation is CASSQDYGEQPQHF.

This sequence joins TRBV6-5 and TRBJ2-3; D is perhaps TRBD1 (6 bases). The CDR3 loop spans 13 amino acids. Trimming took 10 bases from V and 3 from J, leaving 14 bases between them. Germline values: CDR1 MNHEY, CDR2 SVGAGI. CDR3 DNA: TGTGCCACAACCGTAGGGGGTACAGATACGCAGTATTTT. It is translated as CATTVGGTDTQYF.

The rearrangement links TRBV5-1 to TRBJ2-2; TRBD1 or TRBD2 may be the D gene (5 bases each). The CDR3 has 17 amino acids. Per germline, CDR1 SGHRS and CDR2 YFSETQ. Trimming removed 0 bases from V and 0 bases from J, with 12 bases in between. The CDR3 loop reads CASSLDGWGSNTGELFF. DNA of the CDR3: TGCGCCAGCAGCTTGGACGGCTGGGGGTCGAACACCGGGGAGCTGTTTTTT.

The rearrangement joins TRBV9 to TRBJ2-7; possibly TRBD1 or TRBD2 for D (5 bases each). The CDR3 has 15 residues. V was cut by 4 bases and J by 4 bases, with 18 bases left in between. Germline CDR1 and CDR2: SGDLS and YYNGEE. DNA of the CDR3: TGTGCCAGCAGCCCCCGGGCAGGGAGTTCATACGAGCAGTACTTC. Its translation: CASSPRAGSSYEQYF.

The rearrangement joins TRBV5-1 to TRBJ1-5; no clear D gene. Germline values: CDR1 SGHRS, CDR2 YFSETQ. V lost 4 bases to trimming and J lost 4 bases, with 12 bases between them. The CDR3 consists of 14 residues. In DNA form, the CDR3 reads TGCGCCAGCAGCGTCGGTGCAGGTAATCAGCCCCAGCATTTT. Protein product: CASSVGAGNQPQHF.

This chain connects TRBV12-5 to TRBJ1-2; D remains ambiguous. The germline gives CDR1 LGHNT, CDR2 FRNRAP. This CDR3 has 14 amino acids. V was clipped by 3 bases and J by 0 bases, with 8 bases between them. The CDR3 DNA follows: TGTGCTAGTGGTTTCTCCGACGCTAACTATGGCTACACCTTC. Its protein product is CASGFSDANYGYTF.

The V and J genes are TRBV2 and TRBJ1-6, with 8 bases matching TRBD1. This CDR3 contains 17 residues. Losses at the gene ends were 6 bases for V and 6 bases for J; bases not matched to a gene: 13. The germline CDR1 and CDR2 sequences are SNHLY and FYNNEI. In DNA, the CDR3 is TGTGCCAGCAGGCAAGACGAATGGACAGGGCCTAATTCACCCCTCCACTTT. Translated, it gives CASRQDEWTGPNSPLHF.

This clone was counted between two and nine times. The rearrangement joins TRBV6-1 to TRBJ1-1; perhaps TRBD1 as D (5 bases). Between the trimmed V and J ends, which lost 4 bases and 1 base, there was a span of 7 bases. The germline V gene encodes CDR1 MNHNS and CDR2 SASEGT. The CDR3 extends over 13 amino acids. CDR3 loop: CASSGDRNTEAFF. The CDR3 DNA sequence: TGTGCCAGCAGTGGAGACAGGAACACTGAAGCTTTCTTT.